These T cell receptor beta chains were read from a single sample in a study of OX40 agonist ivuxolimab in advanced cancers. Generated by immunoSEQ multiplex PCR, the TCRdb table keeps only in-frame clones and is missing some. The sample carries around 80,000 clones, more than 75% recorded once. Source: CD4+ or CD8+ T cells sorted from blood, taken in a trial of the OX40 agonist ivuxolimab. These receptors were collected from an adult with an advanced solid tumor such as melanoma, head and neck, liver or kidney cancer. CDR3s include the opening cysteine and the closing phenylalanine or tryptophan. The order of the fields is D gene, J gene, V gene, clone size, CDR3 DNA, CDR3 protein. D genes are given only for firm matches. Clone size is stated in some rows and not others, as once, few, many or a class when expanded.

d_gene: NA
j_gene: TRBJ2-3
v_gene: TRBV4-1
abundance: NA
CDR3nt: TGCGCCAGCAGTCGGACCTTCACAGATACGCAGTATTTT
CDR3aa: CASSRTFTDTQYF

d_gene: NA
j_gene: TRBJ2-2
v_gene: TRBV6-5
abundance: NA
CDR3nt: TGTGCCAGCAGTTCCCAGGTTCTAATCGGGGAGCTGTTTTTT
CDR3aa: CASSSQVLIGELFF

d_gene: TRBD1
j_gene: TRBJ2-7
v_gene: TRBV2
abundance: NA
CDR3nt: TGTGCCAGCAGTGACACAGGGGTGATCTCCGAGCAGTACTTC
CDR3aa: CASSDTGVISEQYF

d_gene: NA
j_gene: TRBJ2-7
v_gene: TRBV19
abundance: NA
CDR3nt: TGTGCCAGTAGTATATGGGGCCGGGGCTACGAGCAGTACTTC
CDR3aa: CASSIWGRGYEQYF

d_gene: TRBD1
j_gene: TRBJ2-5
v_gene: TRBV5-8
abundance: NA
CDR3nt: TGTGCCAGCAGCTTGGGGGCAGGGGGCAAGAAAGAGACCCAGTACTTC
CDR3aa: CASSLGAGGKKETQYF

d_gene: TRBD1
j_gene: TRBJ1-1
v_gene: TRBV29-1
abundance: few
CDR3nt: TGCAGCGTCAAGGACAGGGGGCGCGTCACTGAAGCTTTCTTT
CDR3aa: CSVKDRGRVTEAFF

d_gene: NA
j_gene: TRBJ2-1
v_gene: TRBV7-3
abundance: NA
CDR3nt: TGTGCCAGCAGCCCAAGTCCGGGAAGAAATCCCAATGAGCAGTTCTTC
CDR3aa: CASSPSPGRNPNEQFF

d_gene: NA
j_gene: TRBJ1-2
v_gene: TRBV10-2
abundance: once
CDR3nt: TGCGCCAGCAGACGACCCGTCGGCGGGGGCTACACCTTC
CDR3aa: CASRRPVGGGYTF

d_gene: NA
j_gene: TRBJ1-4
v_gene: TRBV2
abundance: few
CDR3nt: TGTGCCAGCGGGCAGGATGAAAAACTGTTTTTT
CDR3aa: CASGQDEKLFF

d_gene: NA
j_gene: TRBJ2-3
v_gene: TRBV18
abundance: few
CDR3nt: TGTGCCAGCTCACCTACATCGGGGACAGATACGCAGTATTTT
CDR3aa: CASSPTSGTDTQYF